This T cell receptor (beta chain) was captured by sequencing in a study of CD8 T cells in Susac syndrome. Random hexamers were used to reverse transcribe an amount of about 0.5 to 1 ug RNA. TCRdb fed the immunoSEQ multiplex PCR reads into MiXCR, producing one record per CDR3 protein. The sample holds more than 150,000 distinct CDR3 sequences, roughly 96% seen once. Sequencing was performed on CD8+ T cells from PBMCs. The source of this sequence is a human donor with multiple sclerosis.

As DNA, the CDR3 is TGTGCCAGCAGTTTATTTGGGGGGCCGGACGAGCAGTACTTC. It is translated as CASSLFGGPDEQYF. The chain uses TRBV28 and TRBJ2-7; D assignment may be TRBD1 or TRBD2 (6 bases each). Germline V gene data show CDR1 as MDHEN and CDR2 as SYDVKM. V lost 1 base, J lost 5 bases, and 12 bases lay in between. This CDR3 has 14 amino acids.